These 5 T cell receptor beta chains came from one sample sequenced in a study of Graves' ophthalmopathy and Graves' hyperthyroidism. Beta-chain TCR CDR3 regions were amplified from RNA transcripts. The authors performed first-round RT-PCR with HTBI primers and then a second-round multiplex PCR. Via MiXCR, TCRdb re-called the multiplex PCR reads, giving one row per CDR3 protein. The sample has roughly 700,000 distinct CDR3 sequences, 35% to 50% seen once; the top ten hold roughly 45%. The sequencing sample was made of peripheral blood. Every receptor here comes from an adult man with Graves' ophthalmopathy.

The chain combines TRBV27 with TRBJ2-5; 7 bases align to TRBD2. This CDR3 spans 15 amino acids. Germline values: CDR1 MNHEY, CDR2 SMNVEV (reference sequence). V lost 3 bases to trimming and J lost 5 bases; unmatched junction nucleotides: 9. As DNA, the CDR3 is TGTGCCAGCAGTTTTGGGAGGGGCGGGCTGGAGACCCAGTACTTC. This translates into CASSFGRGGLETQYF.

The chain employs TRBV2 and TRBJ2-7, with 7 positions matching TRBD1. Trimming at V came to 6 bases and at J to 2 bases, leaving 4 bases not matched to a gene. Germline V gene data show CDR1 as SNHLY and CDR2 as FYNNEI. The CDR3 covers 13 residues. This chain's CDR3 is CASRRGLAYEQYF. CDR3 DNA: TGTGCCAGCAGGAGGGGGCTTGCCTACGAGCAGTACTTC.

There are many counts of this clonotype. The rearrangement joins TRBV24-1 to TRBJ1-5; D remains unclear. Germline values: CDR1 KGHDR, CDR2 SFDVKD. The CDR3 has 19 residues. V was shortened by 2 bases and J by 2 bases, with 21 bases between the two germline ends. CDR3 nucleotide sequence: TGTGCCACCAGTGATTCGTCGGAAGGCAACCTCTGGGGCAATCAGCCCCAGCATTTT. It encodes CATSDSSEGNLWGNQPQHF.

This clonotype was observed many times. This chain connects TRBV7-9 to TRBJ1-2; D is ambiguous. V was pared by 1 base and J by 5 bases, with 5 bases between. Germline CDR1 is SEHNR and CDR2 is FQNEAQ (reference sequence). The CDR3 consists of 12 residues. This CDR3 reads CASSLEQYGYTF. The DNA for the CDR3 is TGTGCCAGCAGCTTAGAACAGTATGGCTACACCTTC.

The CDR3 region is CASSQEGTSYNEQFF. The CDR3 DNA is TGTGCCAGCAGCCAAGAAGGGACCTCCTACAATGAGCAGTTCTTC. J is TRBJ2-1 and V is TRBV19; D could derive from TRBD1 or TRBD2 (5 bases each). The V end lost 9 bases, the J end lost 0 bases, and 15 bases lay between the germline ends. The CDR3 loop spans 15 amino acids. Germline V gene data show CDR1 as LNHDA and CDR2 as SQIVND (reference sequence).